These T cell receptor beta chains were read from a single sample in a study of T cells after yellow fever vaccination. From the 5' RACE reads, TCRdb called clonotypes with MiXCR, one entry per CDR3 protein. The table records about 300,000 distinct CDR3 sequences, 6.5% to 8.5% of them present only once. Sequenced here: PBMCs, sampled around 45 days after the first yellow fever vaccination. These receptors were collected from a man aged 18 to 29 who received the YFV17D yellow fever vaccine. Each CDR3 is given with its conserved first and last residue. The D gene is left open where the match is weak. A row's size may be missing; if present it is once, few, many or a size class.

j_call v_call clone_size d_call cdr3_nt cdr3_aa
TRBJ2-5 TRBV5-8 many TRBD1 TGTGCCAGCAGCCGGACGATAGGGGGCCTTCAAGAGACCCAGTACTTC CASSRTIGGLQETQYF
TRBJ2-3 TRBV20-1 - - TGCAGTGCCCATAGAGAGGGGAAGGGCACAGATACGCAGTATTTT CSAHREGKGTDTQYF
TRBJ1-6 TRBV5-1 few - TGCGCCAGCAGCTTGGCCAGGGGATATAATTCACCCCTCCACTTT CASSLARGYNSPLHF
TRBJ2-6 TRBV6-2/TRBV6-3 few - TGTGCCACCACCGGGGGACAGTCTACAATGTTCTCTGGGGCCAACGTCCTGACTTTC CATTGGQSTMFSGANVLTF
TRBJ1-2 TRBV20-1 - TRBD1 TGCAGTGCTTTTAGGGGGCATGGCTACACCTTC CSAFRGHGYTF
TRBJ2-2 TRBV5-6 - - TGTGCCAGCAGCGCCAACAGGGGAGGGTACACCGGGGAGCTGTTTTTT CASSANRGGYTGELFF
TRBJ2-1 TRBV6-4 - TRBD1 TGTGCCAGCAGTGACACCCGCGACAGGGGACAGCAGTTCTTC CASSDTRDRGQQFF
TRBJ2-5 TRBV5-1 few - TGCGCCAGCGGCCCATCGTCGGGGCGGGTGAAAGAGACCCAGTACTTC CASGPSSGRVKETQYF
TRBJ2-5 TRBV3-1 - - TGTGCCAGCAGTTCTGCTGCGAGGGAGACCCAGTACTTC CASSSAARETQYF
TRBJ2-1 TRBV4-3 few - TGCGCCAGCAGCCCGGGACAATCTCTGCACAATGAGCAGTTCTTC CASSPGQSLHNEQFF
TRBJ2-7 TRBV4-2 many - TGTGCCAGCAGCCAAGAGGGCGTCTATTCCTCCTACGAGCAGTACTTC CASSQEGVYSSYEQYF
TRBJ2-2 TRBV7-2 many TRBD2 TGTGCCAGCAGCTTACGGGGGCTAGCGGGGGTAACCGGGGAGCTGTTTTTT CASSLRGLAGVTGELFF
TRBJ2-1 TRBV4-2 many - TGTGCCAGCAGCCCCCGACTGCACAATGAGCAGTTCTTC CASSPRLHNEQFF
TRBJ2-1 TRBV29-1 few - TGCAGCGTTTCCAGGTCGAGCTCCTACAATGAGCAGTTCTTC CSVSRSSSYNEQFF
TRBJ2-7 TRBV18 - - TGTGCCAGCTCACCACCGTCGGAGCGGTACGAGCAGTACTTC CASSPPSERYEQYF
TRBJ1-6 TRBV6-1 few - TGTGCCAGCAGTGAAGGACAGCCTACTAATTCACCCCTCCACTTT CASSEGQPTNSPLHF
TRBJ2-7 TRBV29-1 few TRBD2 TGCAGCGTTTTAGCGGGGGACACCTACGAGCAGTACTTC CSVLAGDTYEQYF
TRBJ2-2 TRBV3-1 - TRBD2 TGTGCCAGCAGCCGACTCACTAGCGGGGATTACACCGGGGAGCTGTTTTTT CASSRLTSGDYTGELFF
TRBJ2-4 TRBV7-2 few - TGTGCCAGCAGCTTAGACATAGCCAAAAACATTCAGTACTTC CASSLDIAKNIQYF
TRBJ2-5 TRBV10-3 few - TGTGCCACGGCCCTGGCGTGGGAGACCCAGTACTTC CATALAWETQYF
TRBJ1-3 TRBV5-5 few - TGTGCCAGCAGAACCGACGGATACTCTGGAAACACCATATATTTT CASRTDGYSGNTIYF
TRBJ2-1 TRBV3-1 - TRBD2 TGTGCCAGCAGCCAAGGGAGACTAGCGGGGGGCAGGAGCGAGCAGTTCTTC CASSQGRLAGGRSEQFF
TRBJ2-5 TRBV4-1 - - TGCGCCAGCAGCCAAGAGGACGCAGACCAAGAGACCCAGTACTTC CASSQEDADQETQYF
TRBJ2-2 TRBV7-2 - - TGTGCCAGCAGCTTAGAACCCGGGTCTACCGGGGAGCTGTTTTTT CASSLEPGSTGELFF
TRBJ2-2 TRBV29-1 - - TGCAGCGTGACGGATAGGCGAAACACCGGGGAGCTGTTTTTT CSVTDRRNTGELFF
TRBJ2-3 TRBV11-2 few TRBD2 TGTGCCAGCAGCTTCCACCCTAGCGGGGGGAGCACAGATACGCAGTATTTT CASSFHPSGGSTDTQYF
TRBJ2-5 TRBV7-2 few - TGTGCCAGCAGCTTTGGCCCCGTCGGGGAGACCCAGTACTTC CASSFGPVGETQYF
TRBJ1-6 TRBV5-1 - TRBD1 TGCGCCAGCAGCTTGTTGGACAGGGAATCACCCCTCCACTTT CASSLLDRESPLHF
TRBJ2-1 TRBV5-1 few - TGCGCCAGCAGCTGGGGTTCGGGATGGGGCAATGAGCAGTTCTTC CASSWGSGWGNEQFF
TRBJ1-2 TRBV5-1 few - TGCGCCAGCAGCTTGGATCTTGGGGAAGGCTACACCTTC CASSLDLGEGYTF
TRBJ2-3 TRBV18 many - TGTGCCAGCTCACCAAGAGCGGAACTGGCAGATACGCAGTATTTT CASSPRAELADTQYF
TRBJ2-1 TRBV6-5 - - TGTGCCAGCAGTTCAACCACCCGGGCCTACAATGAGCAGTTCTTC CASSSTTRAYNEQFF
TRBJ2-7 TRBV7-6 many - TGTGCCAGCAGCTTACTAGGAACTACCTACGAGCAGTACTTC CASSLLGTTYEQYF
TRBJ1-1 TRBV2 - - TGTGCCAGCAAAGGGGTAGGCGAGGAAGCTTTCTTT CASKGVGEEAFF
TRBJ1-5 TRBV6-2/TRBV6-3 - - TGTGCCAGCAGTTGGTCGGGTCAGCCCCAGCATTTT CASSWSGQPQHF
TRBJ2-5 TRBV12-3/TRBV12-4 few - TGTGCCAGCAAGTTGAGGGTGGACCGAACCCAGTACTTC CASKLRVDRTQYF
TRBJ1-1 TRBV7-6 few - TGTGCCAGCAGCTTAGGAGAAAGCACTGAAGCTTTCTTT CASSLGESTEAFF
TRBJ1-2 TRBV15 few - TGTGCCACCAGCAGAGACGCCTATGGCTACACCTTC CATSRDAYGYTF
TRBJ1-3 TRBV29-1 few TRBD1 TGCAGCGTTGGTGCGGCAGGGGGGTTTGGAAACACCATATATTTT CSVGAAGGFGNTIYF
TRBJ1-3 TRBV5-6 - - TGTGCCAGCAGGCAGGGACTGCTCGCCGACACCATATATTTT CASRQGLLADTIYF
TRBJ1-5 TRBV20-1 - - TGCTGTGCTAGACAGCCTTCGGGCAATCAGCCCCAGCATTTT CCARQPSGNQPQHF
TRBJ2-7 TRBV12-3/TRBV12-4 few TRBD1 TGTGCCAGCAGGCATAGCGGGACAGGGGCCTACGAGCAGTACTTC CASRHSGTGAYEQYF
TRBJ1-1 TRBV20-1 - - TGCAGTGCGGAGGGGCGGGACGGGAGCACTGAAGCTTTCTTT CSAEGRDGSTEAFF
TRBJ1-5 TRBV7-2 few - TGTGCCAGCAGCATCCCCGGGTTTCATCAGCCCCAGCATTTT CASSIPGFHQPQHF
TRBJ2-5 TRBV28 many - TGTGCCAGCAGCCGGAAAGGGACAGGCCCCGCTCAGCCGGGGGGTTTGACCTACTTC CASSRKGTGPAQPGGLTYF